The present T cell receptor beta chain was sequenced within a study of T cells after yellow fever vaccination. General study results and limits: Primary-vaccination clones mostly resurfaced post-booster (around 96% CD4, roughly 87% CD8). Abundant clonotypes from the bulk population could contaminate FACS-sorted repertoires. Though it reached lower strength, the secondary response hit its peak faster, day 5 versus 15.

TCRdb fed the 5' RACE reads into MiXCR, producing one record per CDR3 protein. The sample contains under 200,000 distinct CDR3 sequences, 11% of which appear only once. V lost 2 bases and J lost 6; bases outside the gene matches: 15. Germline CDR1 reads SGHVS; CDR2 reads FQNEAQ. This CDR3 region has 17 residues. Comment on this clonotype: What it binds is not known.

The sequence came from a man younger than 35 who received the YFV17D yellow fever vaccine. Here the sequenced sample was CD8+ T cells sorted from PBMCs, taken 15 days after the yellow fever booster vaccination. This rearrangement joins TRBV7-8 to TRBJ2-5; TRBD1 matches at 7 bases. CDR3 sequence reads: CASSLKTGTAIDKTQYF. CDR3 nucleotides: TGTGCCAGCAGCTTAAAGACCGGGACAGCTATTGATAAGACCCAGTACTTC.